This TCR beta chain was obtained from a study of response to subunit inactivated influenza vaccine. Overall study results and limits: Only a handful of new T cells, the authors suggested, are recruited with each seasonal influenza vaccination.

TCRdb independently ran MiXCR on the RT-PCR reads; one entry per CDR3 protein. The sample lists under 950,000 distinct CDR3 sequences, over 20% seen once, with 10% in the top ten. V lost 1 base and J 0 bases, leaving 7 bases between the germline ends. Germline-derived CDR1 and CDR2 are SEHNR and FQNEAQ (reference sequence). This CDR3 is 14 amino acids long. This clonotype was detected only a few times. Its cognate antigen is unknown. The V gene is TRBV7-9, the J gene TRBJ2-7; D gene ambiguous. The receptor was isolated from a man aged 45 to 65 who received an inactivated influenza vaccine. Sequenced material: PBMCs from blood, taken 4 to 6 days after vaccination. The CDR3 here is CASSLVRNSYEQYF. The CDR3 nucleotides are TGTGCCAGCAGCTTAGTCCGTAACTCCTACGAGCAGTACTTC.